Sequencing of this T cell receptor (beta chain) was carried out in a study of Graves' ophthalmopathy and Graves' hyperthyroidism listed by TCRdb under 2018. At the level of the whole study: Peripheral blood was collected at initial diagnosis, before any treatment. To tell Graves' ophthalmopathy apart from Graves' hyperthyroidism, and to predict which patients would progress to ophthalmopathy, the study relied on TCR beta repertoire signatures. In total, 135 blood samples were TCR-sequenced: some 40 ophthalmopathy, roughly 77 hyperthyroidism and roughly 17 hyperthyroidism-to-ophthalmopathy patients. To explore V-J signatures that distinguish ophthalmopathy from hyperthyroidism, a discovery set of about a hundred patients was enrolled, made up of 40 to 45 with ophthalmopathy and roughly 55 with stable hyperthyroidism. The independent validation cohort included approximately 19 hyperthyroidism patients plus 17 patients who later progressed from hyperthyroidism to ophthalmopathy. T-cell repertoires of thyroid tissue and blood were compared in several hyperthyroidism patients. After sampling, hyperthyroidism patients received methimazole starting at 30 mg daily, and ophthalmopathy patients received high-dose intravenous methylprednisolone.

Inclusive of the bounding cysteine and phenylalanine, the CDR3 is 11 residues long. Here the CDR3 DNA is all that survives: 33 bases in frame from base 1. Trimming takes 4 bases from V and 8 bases from J, and the germline ends sit 8 bases apart. For repertoire sequencing, TCR beta CDR3 regions were amplified from RNA transcripts. A first-round RT-PCR used HTBI primers with the Qiagen OneStep RT-PCR kit, followed by a second-round multiplex PCR, size selection and purification. Libraries were sequenced paired-end with 100 bp reads on an Illumina HiSeq2000. On the study's bioinformatics: SOAPnuke was used for read processing, and reads with adapters, uncalled bases, a mean Phred below 15, or no exact constant-primer or identifier match were discarded. High-quality paired reads were merged with COPE v1.2.5. Clonotypes were defined as unique nucleotide sequences and were aligned to IMGT TRB V, D and J references using MiTCR v1.1. Only V-J combinations with frequency above 0.0001 were analysed, covering around 99% of repertoires. For each V-J combination, a TCR clonal expansion and chaos score was defined as F50 clonal expansion divided by the chaos observed in the TCRdist matrix. Welch's t-statistics and random forest were used to reduce the features to around 13 V-J combinations, which were then used as input to a naive Bayes classifier. The similarity between thyroid and blood repertoires was quantified using the Morisita-Horn index. Using fastp at Q25 and MiXCR, TCRdb reprocessed the public reads and kept productive beta chains. Rows with one shared CDR3 protein collapse into an entry with the most common genes and DNA. The V and J calls and clone size are TCRdb's, not the authors'. This sample lists 200,000 to 250,000 distinct CDR3 sequences; around 42% were detected once. About half of the sample rests with the top ten.

This clonotype has just a few counts. No antigen is known for it. No much larger clone exists at a distance of one base, and base qualities are not known. Overall study outcomes, separate from this receptor: Sample size was not predetermined statistically, and investigators were not blinded to group allocation. In validation, the model predicted ophthalmopathy progression with about 64% sensitivity and 72.22% specificity; roughly 12 predicted patients were CT-confirmed with GO in a median of around 6 months. Most of the expanded thyroid clonotypes with a frequency above 0.001 were also detected in blood, and it was suggested that the thyroid immune response may be reflected by blood repertoires. In cross-validation, the 13-signature model distinguished ophthalmopathy from stable hyperthyroidism with more than 85% sensitivity and 81.08% specificity, while in the test set the corresponding values were roughly 80% and 75%.

Ophthalmopathy patients had moderately to severely active disease, Clinical Activity Score of at least 3, NOSPECS grade of at least 4, and disease duration under 3 months. Patients with other autoimmune diseases, uncontrolled infections, pregnancy or lactation were excluded. Diagnosis relied on clinical symptoms, serum thyroxine, TRAb, thyroid ultrasound and orbital computed tomography. PBMCs were isolated from about 9.2 ml of fresh peripheral blood by Ficoll-Paque density gradient centrifugation. Trizol reagent was used to extract the total RNA, and its quality was then checked on an Agilent 2100 Bioanalyzer.

Sequencing was performed on peripheral blood. The chain is encoded by TRBV12-3 or TRBV12-4 joined to TRBJ1-1; D gene: possibly TRBD1, on 5 matching bases. The origin of this receptor is an adult man with Graves' ophthalmopathy. CDR3 reads: CASSYYREAFF. In nucleotides, the sequence is TGTGCCAGCAGTTACTACAGGGAAGCTTTCTTT.